This record covers a single T cell receptor (beta chain). Measured with immunoSEQ multiplex PCR; TCRdb has only the in-frame clones, and not every one. The table shows 160,000 or so clones, with around 83% occurring only once. This specimen belongs to a study of blood T cell repertoires in COVID-19. Trimming took 2 bases from V and 3 from J, leaving 16 bases between them. Germline V gives CDR1 MNHEY, CDR2 SVGAGI. CDR3 size: 16 residues. The sample taken for sequencing was peripheral blood. This chain connects TRBV6-5 to TRBJ1-1, with a possible D match to TRBD1 (5 bases). This receptor was identified in a man in his forties with acute or convalescent COVID-19. Here the CDR3 reads CASSYPSGGGDTEAFF. The CDR3 coding sequence is TGTGCCAGCAGTTACCCTTCGGGGGGGGGTGACACTGAAGCTTTCTTT.